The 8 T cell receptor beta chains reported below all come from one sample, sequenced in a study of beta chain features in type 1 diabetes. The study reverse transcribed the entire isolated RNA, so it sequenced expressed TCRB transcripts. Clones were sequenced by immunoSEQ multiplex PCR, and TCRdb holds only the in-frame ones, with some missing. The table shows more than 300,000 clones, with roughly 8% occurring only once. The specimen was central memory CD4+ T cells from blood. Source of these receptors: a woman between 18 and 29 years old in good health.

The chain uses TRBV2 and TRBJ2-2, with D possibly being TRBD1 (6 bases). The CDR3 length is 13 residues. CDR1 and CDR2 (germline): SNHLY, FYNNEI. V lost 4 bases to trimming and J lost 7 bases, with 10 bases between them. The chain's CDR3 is CASSVQGLGELFF. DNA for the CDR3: TGTGCCAGCAGTGTACAGGGTCTCGGGGAGCTGTTTTTT.

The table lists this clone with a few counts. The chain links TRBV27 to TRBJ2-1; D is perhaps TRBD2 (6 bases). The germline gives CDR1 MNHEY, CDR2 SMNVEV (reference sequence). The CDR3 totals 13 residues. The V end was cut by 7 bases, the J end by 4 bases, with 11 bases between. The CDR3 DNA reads TGTGCCAGCACAAAACGGGGGTACAATGAGCAGTTCTTC. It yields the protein CASTKRGYNEQFF.

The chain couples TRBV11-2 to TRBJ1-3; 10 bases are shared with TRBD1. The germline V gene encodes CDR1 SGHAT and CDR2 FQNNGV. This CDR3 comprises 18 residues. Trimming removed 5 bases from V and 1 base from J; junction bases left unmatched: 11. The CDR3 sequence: CASSRRDRGILSGNTIYF. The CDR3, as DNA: TGTGCCAGCAGCCGACGGGACAGGGGAATCCTGTCTGGAAACACCATATATTTT.

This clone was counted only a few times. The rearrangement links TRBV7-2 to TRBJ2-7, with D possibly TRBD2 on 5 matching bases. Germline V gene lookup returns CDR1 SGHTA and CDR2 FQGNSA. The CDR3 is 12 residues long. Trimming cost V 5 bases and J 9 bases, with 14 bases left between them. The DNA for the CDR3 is TGTGCCAGCAGCCCTCCCGGGAAACGGCAGTACTTC. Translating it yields CASSPPGKRQYF.

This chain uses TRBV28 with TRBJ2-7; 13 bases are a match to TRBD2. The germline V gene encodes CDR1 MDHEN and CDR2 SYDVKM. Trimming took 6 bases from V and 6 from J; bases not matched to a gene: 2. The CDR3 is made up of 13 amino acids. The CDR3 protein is CASRLAGGSEQYF. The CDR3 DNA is TGTGCCAGCAGACTAGCGGGAGGGTCCGAGCAGTACTTC.

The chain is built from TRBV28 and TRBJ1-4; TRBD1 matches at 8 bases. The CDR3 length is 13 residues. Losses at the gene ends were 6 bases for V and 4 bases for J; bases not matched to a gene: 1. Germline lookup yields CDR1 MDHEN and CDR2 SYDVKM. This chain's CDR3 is CASRGQDNEKLFF. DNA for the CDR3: TGTGCCAGCAGGGGACAGGATAATGAAAAACTGTTTTTT.

This CDR3 is CASSPDRGKAKNIQYF. CDR3 bases: TGTGCCAGCAGCCCTGACAGGGGTAAAGCCAAAAACATTCAGTACTTC. The chain carries TRBV5-4 and TRBJ2-4; the match to TRBD1 covers 8 bases. In germline, CDR1 is SGHNT, CDR2 YYREEE (reference sequence). This CDR3 spans 16 amino acids. V shed 4 bases, J shed 0 bases, and the junction held 6 bases outside the gene matches.

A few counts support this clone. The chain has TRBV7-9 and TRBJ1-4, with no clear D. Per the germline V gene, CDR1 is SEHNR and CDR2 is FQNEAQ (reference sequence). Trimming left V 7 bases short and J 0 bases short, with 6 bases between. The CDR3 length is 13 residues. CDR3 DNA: TGTGCCAGCACGATTGCAACTAATGAAAAACTGTTTTTT. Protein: CASTIATNEKLFF.